Below are 9 T cell receptor beta chains sequenced from a single sample in a study of control samples from healthy donors and cancer patients. TCRdb's copy holds only in-frame clones and misses some; the assay was immunoSEQ multiplex PCR. The sample lists about 220,000 clones; 85% to 95% were seen once. The sample consisted of blood. These receptors came from a man aged 50 to 59 in good health.

The chain is built from TRBV10-1 and TRBJ1-5; D is unresolved. Germline CDR1 reads WNHNN; CDR2 reads SYGVQD (reference sequence). V was pared by 4 bases and J by 2 bases, with 6 bases between. The CDR3 length is 13 residues. CDR3 DNA: TGCGCCAGCAGTGCCCAGGGCAATCAGCCCCAGCATTTT. It is translated as CASSAQGNQPQHF.

The chain combines TRBV19 with TRBJ1-5; a weak D match, TRBD1 (6 bases). This CDR3 region has 15 residues. CDR1 LNHDA and CDR2 SQIVND come from the germline V gene (reference sequence). The germline V and J ends were trimmed by 8 bases and 1 base, with 15 bases remaining between them. CDR3 nucleotides: TGTGCCAGTTCGGCAGGGGTATTAAGCAATCAGCCCCAGCATTTT. Translating gives CASSAGVLSNQPQHF.

The rearrangement uses TRBV5-5 and TRBJ2-5, with TRBD1 identical over 11 bases. V was pared by 4 bases and J by 1 base, with 9 bases of the junction left unmatched. The CDR3 covers 17 residues. From germline, CDR1 is SGHKS and CDR2 YYEKEE (reference sequence). The CDR3 here is CASSTPGQGGLQETQYF. CDR3 coding DNA: TGTGCCAGCAGCACACCGGGACAGGGGGGCCTCCAAGAGACCCAGTACTTC.

The rearrangement links TRBV28 to TRBJ1-5; the match to TRBD1 covers 7 bases. The J segment lost 9 bases and the V segment lost 4 bases, leaving 6 bases of the junction unmatched. CDR3 length equals 13 residues. Germline V gives CDR1 MDHEN, CDR2 SYDVKM. The CDR3 DNA reads as TGTGCCAGCAGTTCGGGACAGACCCTGCCCCAGCATTTT. Amino acids: CASSSGQTLPQHF.

This clone was seen only a few times. J is TRBJ1-2 and V is TRBV28; D uncertain. The CDR3 runs to 13 residues. V was pared by 3 bases and J by 2 bases, with 7 bases between. Germline V gene data show CDR1 as MDHEN and CDR2 as SYDVKM. CDR3 nucleotide sequence: TGTGCCAGCAGTTTCGGCAGGAACTATGGCTACACCTTC. It specifies CASSFGRNYGYTF.

The CDR3 nucleotides are TGTGCCAGCAGCCAAGTAGGAGGGCGCTCCTACAATGAGCAGTTCTTC. Encoded protein: CASSQVGGRSYNEQFF. The chain joins TRBV14 to TRBJ2-1, with a possible D match to TRBD2 (6 bases). The CDR3 extends over 16 amino acids. Germline loops: CDR1 SGHDN, CDR2 FVKESK. Between the trimmed V and J ends, which lost 1 base and 0 bases, there was a span of 10 bases.

This clone was counted a single time. The CDR3 is CASSLAPGSNTEAFF. CDR3 DNA sequence: TGCGCCAGCAGCTTGGCCCCGGGATCGAACACTGAAGCTTTCTTT. The chain carries TRBV5-1 and TRBJ1-1; D remains unclear. This CDR3 comprises 15 residues. The V and J ends lost 0 bases and 1 base respectively, with 10 bases between them. The germline V gene has CDR1 SGHRS and CDR2 YFSETQ. Complete variable domain (other parts from reference TRBV5-1 and TRBJ1-1): KAGVTQTPRYLIKTRGQQVTLSCSPISGHRSVSWYQQTPGQGLQFLFEYFSETQRNKGNFPGRFSGRQFSNSRSEMNVSTLELGDSALYLCASSLAPGSNTEAFFGQGTRLTVV.

The chain joins TRBV18 to TRBJ2-4, with a possible D match to TRBD1 (6 bases). Trimming left V 1 base short and J 8 bases short, with 15 bases between. CDR1 is KGHSH, CDR2 LQKENI, per germline. This CDR3 is 15 amino acids long. The CDR3 here is CASSPLKQGEDIQYF. Written as DNA, the CDR3 is TGTGCCAGCTCACCACTGAAACAGGGAGAGGACATTCAGTACTTC.

The gene calls are TRBV4-1 and TRBJ1-5; D possibly corresponds to TRBD1 (5 bases). The CDR3 covers 15 residues. Germline V CDR1 and CDR2: MGHRA, YSYEKL. V lost 0 bases to trimming and J lost 6 bases, with 12 bases between them. For the CDR3, the DNA is TGCGCCAGCAGCCAAGAAGGGGCGGGGACTCAGCCCCAGCATTTT. Translation gives CASSQEGAGTQPQHF.